This T cell receptor beta chain was identified during a study of cytomegalovirus exposure and HLA in healthy donors. Study-level information: Earlier results showed roughly 120 million unique TCR beta sequences derived from roughly 180 million T cells. General study results and limits: TCR beta chains numbering some 160 were designated cytomegalovirus-associated. Later on, a genetic analysis was performed. It linked a missense variant in DCLRE1C with V- and J-gene trimming of TCR beta. Reported performance of the classifier showed diagnosis of cytomegalovirus status with high specificity and sensitivity.

Trimming cost V 9 bases and J 4 bases, with 18 bases left between them. The germline gives CDR1 ENHRY, CDR2 SYGVKD. This CDR3 spans 14 amino acids. With respect to this clone: What it recognizes is unknown.

A multiplex PCR was run with 60 Vbeta primers and 13 Jbeta primers. Profiling relied on immunoSEQ multiplex PCR, and the TCRdb table lists in-frame clones only, not all of them. This table holds about 95,000 clones, around four fifths found once. The TCR originated in a woman in her thirties or forties in good health and CMV-seronegative. J is TRBJ1-1 and V is TRBV10-3; no definite D call. What was sequenced was PBMCs. CDR3 sequence (DNA): TGTGCCATAGCCTCGGGTCGGGGTATCACTGAAGCTTTCTTT. It yields the protein CAIASGRGITEAFF.